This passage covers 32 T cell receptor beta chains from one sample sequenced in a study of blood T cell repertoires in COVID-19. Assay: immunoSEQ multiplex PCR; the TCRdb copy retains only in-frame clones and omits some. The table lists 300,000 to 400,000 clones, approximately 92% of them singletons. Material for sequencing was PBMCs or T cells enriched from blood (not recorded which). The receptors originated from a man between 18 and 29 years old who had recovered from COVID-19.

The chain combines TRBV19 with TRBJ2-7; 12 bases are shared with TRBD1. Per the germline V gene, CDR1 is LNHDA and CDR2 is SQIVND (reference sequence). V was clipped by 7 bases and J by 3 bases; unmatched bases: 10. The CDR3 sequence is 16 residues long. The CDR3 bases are TGTGCCAGTACCACACTCGGGACAGGGGGCGTCTACGAGCAGTACTTC. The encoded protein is CASTTLGTGGVYEQYF.

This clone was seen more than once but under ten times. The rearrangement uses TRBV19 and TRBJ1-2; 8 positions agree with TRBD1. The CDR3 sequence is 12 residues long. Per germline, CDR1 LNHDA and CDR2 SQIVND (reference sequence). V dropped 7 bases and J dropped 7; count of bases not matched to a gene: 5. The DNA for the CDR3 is TGTGCCAGTAACATGGACAGGGCTGGCTACACCTTC. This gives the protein CASNMDRAGYTF.

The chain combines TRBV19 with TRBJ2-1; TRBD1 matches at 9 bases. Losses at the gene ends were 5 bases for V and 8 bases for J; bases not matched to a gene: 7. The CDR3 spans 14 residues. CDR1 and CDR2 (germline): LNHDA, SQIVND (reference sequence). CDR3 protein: CASSDHRGRDEQFF. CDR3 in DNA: TGTGCCAGTAGTGATCACAGGGGGCGCGATGAGCAGTTCTTC.

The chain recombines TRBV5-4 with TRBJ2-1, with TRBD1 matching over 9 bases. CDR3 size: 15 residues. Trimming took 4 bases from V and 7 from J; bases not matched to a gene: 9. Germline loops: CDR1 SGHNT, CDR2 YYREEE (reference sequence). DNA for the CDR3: TGTGCCAGCAGCCGTCCCGAGGGACAGGGTAATGAGCAGTTCTTC. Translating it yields CASSRPEGQGNEQFF. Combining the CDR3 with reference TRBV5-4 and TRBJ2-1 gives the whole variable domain ETGVTQSPTHLIKTRGQQVTLRCSSQSGHNTVSWYQQALGQGPQFIFQYYREEENGRGNFPPRFSGLQFPNYSSELNVNALELDDSALYLCASSRPEGQGNEQFFGPGTRLTVL.

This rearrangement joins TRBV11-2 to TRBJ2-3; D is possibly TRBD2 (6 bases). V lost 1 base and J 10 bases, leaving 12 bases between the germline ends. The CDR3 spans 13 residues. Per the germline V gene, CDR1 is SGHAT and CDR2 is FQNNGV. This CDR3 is CASSLGSGSAQYF. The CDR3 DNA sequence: TGTGCCAGCAGCTTAGGGTCCGGGAGCGCGCAGTATTTT.

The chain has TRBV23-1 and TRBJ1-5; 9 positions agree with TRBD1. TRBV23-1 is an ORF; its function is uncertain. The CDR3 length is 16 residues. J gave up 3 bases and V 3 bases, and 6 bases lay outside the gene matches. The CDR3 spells CASSHPGQGYNQPQHF. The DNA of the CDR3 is TGCGCCAGCAGTCATCCGGGACAGGGTTACAATCAGCCCCAGCATTTT.

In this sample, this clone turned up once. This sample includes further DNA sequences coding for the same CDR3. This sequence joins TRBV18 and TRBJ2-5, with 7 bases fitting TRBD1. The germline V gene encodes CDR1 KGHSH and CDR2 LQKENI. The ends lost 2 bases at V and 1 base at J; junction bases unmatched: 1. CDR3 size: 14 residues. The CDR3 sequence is CASSPGTAQETQYF. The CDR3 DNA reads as TGTGCCAGCTCACCAGGGACAGCCCAAGAGACCCAGTACTTC.

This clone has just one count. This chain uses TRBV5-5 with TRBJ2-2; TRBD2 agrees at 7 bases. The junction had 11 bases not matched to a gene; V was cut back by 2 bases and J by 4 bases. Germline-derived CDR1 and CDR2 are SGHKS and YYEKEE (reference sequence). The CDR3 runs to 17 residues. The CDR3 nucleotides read TGTGCCAGCAGCTTTATGTTCTTAGCGGGCCTCACCGGGGAGCTGTTTTTT. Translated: CASSFMFLAGLTGELFF.

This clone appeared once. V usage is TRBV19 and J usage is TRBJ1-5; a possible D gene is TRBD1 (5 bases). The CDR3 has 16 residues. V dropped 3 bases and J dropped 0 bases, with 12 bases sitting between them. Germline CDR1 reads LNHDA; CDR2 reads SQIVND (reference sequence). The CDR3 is CASSIAGGFSNQPQHF. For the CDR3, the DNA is TGTGCCAGTAGTATCGCGGGGGGATTTAGCAATCAGCCCCAGCATTTT.

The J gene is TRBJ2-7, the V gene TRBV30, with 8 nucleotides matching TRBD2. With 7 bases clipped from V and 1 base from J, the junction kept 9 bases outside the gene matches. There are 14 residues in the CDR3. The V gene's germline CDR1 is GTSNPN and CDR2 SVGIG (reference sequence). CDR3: CASGSGSRSYEQYF. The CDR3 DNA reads TGTGCCTCCGGCAGCGGGAGTAGGTCCTACGAGCAGTACTTC. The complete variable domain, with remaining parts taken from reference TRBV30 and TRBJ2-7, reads SQTIHQWPATLVQPVGSPLSLECTVEGTSNPNLYWYRQAAGRGLQLLFYSVGIGQISSEVPQNLSASRPQDRQFILSSKKLLLSDSGFYLCASGSGSRSYEQYFGPGTRLTVT.

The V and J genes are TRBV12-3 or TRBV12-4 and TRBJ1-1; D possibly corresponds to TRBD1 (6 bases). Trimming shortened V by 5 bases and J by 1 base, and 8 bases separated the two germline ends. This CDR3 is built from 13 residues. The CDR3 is CASSTGQNTEAFF. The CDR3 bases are TGTGCCAGCAGTACAGGGCAGAACACTGAAGCTTTCTTT.

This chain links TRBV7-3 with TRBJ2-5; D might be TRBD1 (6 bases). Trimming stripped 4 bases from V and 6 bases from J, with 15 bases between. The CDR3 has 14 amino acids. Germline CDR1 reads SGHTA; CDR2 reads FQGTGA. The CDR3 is CASSSLQGKQTQYF. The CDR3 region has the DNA TGTGCCAGCAGCTCGCTACAGGGCAAGCAGACCCAGTACTTC.

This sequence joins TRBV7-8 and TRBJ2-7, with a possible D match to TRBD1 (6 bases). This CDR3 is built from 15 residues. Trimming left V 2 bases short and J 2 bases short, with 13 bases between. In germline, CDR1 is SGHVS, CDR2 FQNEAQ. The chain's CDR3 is CASSLFDRITYEQYF. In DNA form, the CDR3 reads TGTGCCAGCAGCTTATTTGACAGGATAACCTACGAGCAGTACTTC.

As DNA, the CDR3 is TGTGCCAGCAGTACCGGGGGACTAGCGGGGGTTAACATTCAGTACTTC. Its protein is CASSTGGLAGVNIQYF. The V and J genes are TRBV2 and TRBJ2-4, with 14 bases lining up with TRBD2. Germline V gene sequence: CDR1 SNHLY, CDR2 FYNNEI. The CDR3 spans 16 residues. V was pared by 5 bases and J by 7 bases, with 7 bases of the junction left unmatched.

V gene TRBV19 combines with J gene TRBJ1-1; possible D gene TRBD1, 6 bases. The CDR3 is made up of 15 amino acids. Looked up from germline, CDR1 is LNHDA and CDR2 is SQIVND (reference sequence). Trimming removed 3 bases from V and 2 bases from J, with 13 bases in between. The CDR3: CASSITGTRNTEAFF. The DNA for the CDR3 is TGTGCCAGTAGTATTACCGGGACAAGAAACACTGAAGCTTTCTTT.

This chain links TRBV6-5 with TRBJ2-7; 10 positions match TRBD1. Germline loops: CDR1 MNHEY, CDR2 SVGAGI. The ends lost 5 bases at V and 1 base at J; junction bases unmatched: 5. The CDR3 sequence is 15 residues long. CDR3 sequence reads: CASSKDRGTSYEQYF. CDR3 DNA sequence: TGTGCCAGCAGTAAGGACAGGGGGACTTCCTACGAGCAGTACTTC.

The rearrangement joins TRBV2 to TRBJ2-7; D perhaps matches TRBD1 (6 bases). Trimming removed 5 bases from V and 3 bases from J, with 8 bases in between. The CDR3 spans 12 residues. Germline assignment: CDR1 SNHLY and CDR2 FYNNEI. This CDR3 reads CASSTDSYEQYF. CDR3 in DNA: TGTGCCAGCAGTACGGACAGCTACGAGCAGTACTTC.

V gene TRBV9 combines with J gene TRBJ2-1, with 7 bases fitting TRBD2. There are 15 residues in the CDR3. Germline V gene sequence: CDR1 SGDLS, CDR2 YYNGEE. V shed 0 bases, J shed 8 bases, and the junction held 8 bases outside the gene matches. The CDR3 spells CASSVAGGTFDEQFF. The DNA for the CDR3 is TGTGCCAGCAGCGTAGCGGGGGGAACGTTTGATGAGCAGTTCTTC.

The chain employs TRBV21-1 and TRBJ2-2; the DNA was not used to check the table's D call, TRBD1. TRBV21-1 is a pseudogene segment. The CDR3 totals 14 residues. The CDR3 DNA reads TGTGCCAGCAGCCCTGGGCGCCGAGCCGGGGAGCTGTTTTTT. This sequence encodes CASSPGRRAGELFF.

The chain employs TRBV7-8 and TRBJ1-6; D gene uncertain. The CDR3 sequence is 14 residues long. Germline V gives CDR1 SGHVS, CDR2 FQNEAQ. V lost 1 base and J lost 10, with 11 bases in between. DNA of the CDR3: TGTGCCAGCAGCTTAGGAAACGTCGAGTCACCCCTCCACTTT. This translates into CASSLGNVESPLHF.

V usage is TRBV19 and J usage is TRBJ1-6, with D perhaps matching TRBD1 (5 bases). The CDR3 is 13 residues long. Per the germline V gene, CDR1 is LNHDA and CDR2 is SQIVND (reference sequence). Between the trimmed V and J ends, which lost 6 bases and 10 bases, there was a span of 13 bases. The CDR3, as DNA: TGTGCCAGTAGCCCTCAGGGTAACTCACCCCTCCACTTT. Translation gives CASSPQGNSPLHF.

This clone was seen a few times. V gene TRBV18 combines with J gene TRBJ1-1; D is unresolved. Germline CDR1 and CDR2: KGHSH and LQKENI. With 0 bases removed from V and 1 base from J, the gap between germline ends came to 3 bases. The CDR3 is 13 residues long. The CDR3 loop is CASSPPANTEAFF. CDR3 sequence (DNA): TGTGCCAGCTCACCACCAGCGAACACTGAAGCTTTCTTT. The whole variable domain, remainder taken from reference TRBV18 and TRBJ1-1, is NAGVMQNPRHLVRRRGQEARLRCSPMKGHSHVYWYRQLPEEGLKFMVYLQKENIIDESGMPKERFSAEFPKEGPSILRIQQVVRGDSAAYFCASSPPANTEAFFGQGTRLTVV.

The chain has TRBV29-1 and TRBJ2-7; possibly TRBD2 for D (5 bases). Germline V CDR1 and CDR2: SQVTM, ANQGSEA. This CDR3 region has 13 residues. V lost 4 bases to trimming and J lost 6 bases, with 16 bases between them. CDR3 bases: TGCAGCGTTGGTGGTGAGGGTTGGGTCGAGCAGTACTTC. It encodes CSVGGEGWVEQYF.

CDR3 in amino acids: CASRTLAGGLYNEQFF. The DNA of the CDR3 is TGTGCCAGTCGAACTCTAGCGGGGGGCTTATACAATGAGCAGTTCTTC. The V gene is TRBV19, the J gene TRBJ2-1; 11 nucleotides match TRBD2. CDR1 and CDR2 (germline): LNHDA, SQIVND (reference sequence). Losses at the gene ends were 8 bases for V and 4 bases for J; bases not matched to a gene: 10. The CDR3 runs 16 residues.

CDR3 DNA: TGTGCCAGTGATCCTGGGACTCCCACCTTCGCGACGCAGTATTTT. Its translation is CASDPGTPTFATQYF. J is TRBJ2-3 and V is TRBV19; the D gene is possibly TRBD2 (6 bases). The CDR3 totals 15 residues. Trimming cost V 8 bases and J 9 bases, with 24 bases left between them. Germline CDR1 LNHDA, CDR2 SQIVND (reference sequence).

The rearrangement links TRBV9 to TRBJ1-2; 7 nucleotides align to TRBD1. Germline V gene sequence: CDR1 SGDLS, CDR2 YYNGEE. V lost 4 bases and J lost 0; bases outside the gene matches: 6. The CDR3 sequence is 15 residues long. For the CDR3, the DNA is TGTGCCAGCAGCCCTGGGGACAGATCTAACTATGGCTACACCTTC. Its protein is CASSPGDRSNYGYTF.

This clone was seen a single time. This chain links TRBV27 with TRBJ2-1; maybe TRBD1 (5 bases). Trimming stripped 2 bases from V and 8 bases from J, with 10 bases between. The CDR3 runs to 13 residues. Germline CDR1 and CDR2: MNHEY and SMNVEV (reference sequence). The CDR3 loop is CASSLTGWDEQFF. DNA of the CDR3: TGTGCCAGCAGTTTAACAGGATGGGATGAGCAGTTCTTC.

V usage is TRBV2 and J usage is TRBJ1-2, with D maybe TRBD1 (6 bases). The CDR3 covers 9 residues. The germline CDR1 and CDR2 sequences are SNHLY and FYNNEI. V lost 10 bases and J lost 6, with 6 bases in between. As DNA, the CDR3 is TGTGCCACAGGGGATGGCTACACCTTC. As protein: CATGDGYTF.

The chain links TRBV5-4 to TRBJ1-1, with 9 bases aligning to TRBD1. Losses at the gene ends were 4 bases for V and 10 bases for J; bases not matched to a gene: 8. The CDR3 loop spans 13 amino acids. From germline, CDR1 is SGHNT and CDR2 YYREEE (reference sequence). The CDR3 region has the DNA TGTGCCAGCAGCCAGACGGGACAGGGTTTAGCTTTCTTT. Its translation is CASSQTGQGLAFF. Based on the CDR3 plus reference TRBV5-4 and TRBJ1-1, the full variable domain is ETGVTQSPTHLIKTRGQQVTLRCSSQSGHNTVSWYQQALGQGPQFIFQYYREEENGRGNFPPRFSGLQFPNYSSELNVNALELDDSALYLCASSQTGQGLAFFGQGTRLTVV.

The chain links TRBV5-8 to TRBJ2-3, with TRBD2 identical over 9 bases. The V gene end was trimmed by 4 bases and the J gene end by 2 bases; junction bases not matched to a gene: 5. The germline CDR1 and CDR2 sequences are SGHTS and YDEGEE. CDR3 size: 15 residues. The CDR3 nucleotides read TGTGCCAGCAGCCCGGGACTAGCCCTCACAGATACGCAGTATTTT. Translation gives CASSPGLALTDTQYF.

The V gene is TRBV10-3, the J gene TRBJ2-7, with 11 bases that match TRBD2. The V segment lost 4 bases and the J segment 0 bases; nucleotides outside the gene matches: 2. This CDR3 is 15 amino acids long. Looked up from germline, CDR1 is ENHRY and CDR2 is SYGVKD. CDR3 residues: CAISGGTSGSYEQYF. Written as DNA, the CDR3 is TGTGCCATCAGTGGTGGGACTAGCGGCTCCTACGAGCAGTACTTC.

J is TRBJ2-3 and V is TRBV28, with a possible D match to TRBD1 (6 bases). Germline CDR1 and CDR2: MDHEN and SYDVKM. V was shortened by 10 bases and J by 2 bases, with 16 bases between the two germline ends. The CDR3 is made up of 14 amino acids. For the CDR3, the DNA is TGTGCCACCACTGGCTCAGGGGCCACAGATACGCAGTATTTT. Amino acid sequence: CATTGSGATDTQYF.